The 23 T cell receptor beta chains listed next were all sequenced from one sample in a study of cytomegalovirus exposure and HLA in healthy donors. The study ran its PCR with 60 Vbeta and 13 Jbeta primers. This table comes from immunoSEQ multiplex PCR, and its TCRdb copy is limited to in-frame clones, with some not included. The data show around 130,000 clones, 75% seen once. Sequenced: PBMCs. The receptor set was obtained from a middle-aged woman in good health and CMV-seropositive.

The chain carries TRBV7-9 and TRBJ2-2; 9 bases agree with TRBD1. This CDR3 comprises 16 residues. The junction had 6 bases not matched to a gene; V was cut back by 1 base and J by 6 bases. From germline, CDR1 is SEHNR and CDR2 FQNEAQ (reference sequence). CDR3 amino acids: CASSLGTGTGSGELFF. Here the CDR3 DNA reads TGTGCCAGCAGCTTAGGTACCGGGACAGGGTCCGGGGAGCTGTTTTTT. The full variable domain, with the rest looked up from reference TRBV7-9 and TRBJ2-2, is DTGVSQNPRHKITKRGQNVTFRCDPISEHNRLYWYRQTLGQGPEFLTYFQNEAQLEKSRLLSDRFSAERPKGSFSTLEIQRTEQGDSAMYLCASSLGTGTGSGELFFGEGSRLTVL.

The V gene is TRBV2, the J gene TRBJ1-2, with D possibly matching TRBD1 (6 bases). The CDR3 length is 13 residues. From germline, CDR1 is SNHLY and CDR2 FYNNEI. V was cut by 7 bases and J by 6 bases, with 15 bases left in between. In nucleotides, the CDR3 is TGTGCCAGCAAGGGCCAGGGGAAGAATGGCTACACCTTC. Protein sequence: CASKGQGKNGYTF.

The chain links TRBV6-5 to TRBJ2-7; D possibly corresponds to TRBD1 (5 bases). There are 14 residues in the CDR3. CDR1 and CDR2 (germline): MNHEY, SVGAGI. V lost 2 bases, J lost 0 bases, and 8 bases lay in between. This CDR3 is CASSYTDSSYEQYF. The CDR3 nucleotides read TGTGCCAGCAGTTACACCGACAGCTCCTACGAGCAGTACTTC.

The chain couples TRBV14 to TRBJ2-7; possibly TRBD2 for D (5 bases). Trimming removed 4 bases from V and 0 bases from J, with 13 bases in between. This CDR3 is built from 15 residues. The V gene's germline CDR1 is SGHDN and CDR2 FVKESK. CDR3 in DNA: TGTGCCAGCAGCCGAGGGCCTACCCCCTCCTACGAGCAGTACTTC. Translated, it gives CASSRGPTPSYEQYF.

CDR3 residues: CASSPRTGKEQYF. The CDR3 nucleotides read TGTGCCAGCAGCCCTCGGACAGGGAAGGAGCAGTACTTC. The genes are TRBV5-4 and TRBJ2-7; 8 positions agree with TRBD1. The CDR3 length is 13 residues. The trim removed 4 bases at V and 7 bases at J, leaving 7 bases unmatched. Germline V gene data show CDR1 as SGHNT and CDR2 as YYREEE (reference sequence).

The chain uses TRBV28 and TRBJ1-2; D is possibly TRBD1 (5 bases). The CDR3 spans 13 residues. Trimming took 5 bases from V and 6 from J, leaving 13 bases between them. Looked up from germline, CDR1 is MDHEN and CDR2 is SYDVKM. The CDR3 DNA sequence: TGTGCCAGCAGTCAGACAGAGATTGATGGCTACACCTTC. This sequence encodes CASSQTEIDGYTF.

The chain employs TRBV7-3 and TRBJ1-5; the match to TRBD1 covers 7 bases. V was pared by 2 bases and J by 7 bases, with 5 bases of the junction left unmatched. Germline V CDR1 and CDR2: SGHTA, FQGTGA. This CDR3 contains 14 residues. CDR3 in amino acids: CASSLEPGGQPQHF. CDR3 sequence (DNA): TGTGCCAGCAGCTTAGAACCAGGGGGACAGCCCCAGCATTTT.

The chain has TRBV30 and TRBJ2-1; TRBD2 aligns across 9 bases. This CDR3 comprises 16 residues. The V gene end was trimmed by 3 bases and the J gene end by 7 bases; junction bases not matched to a gene: 13. Germline assignment: CDR1 GTSNPN and CDR2 SVGIG (reference sequence). CDR3: CAWSPPFLAGENEQFF. The CDR3 nucleotides are TGTGCCTGGAGCCCTCCGTTCTTAGCGGGAGAGAATGAGCAGTTCTTC. Full variable domain (rest looked up from reference TRBV30 and TRBJ2-1): SQTIHQWPATLVQPVGSPLSLECTVEGTSNPNLYWYRQAAGRGLQLLFYSVGIGQISSEVPQNLSASRPQDRQFILSSKKLLLSDSGFYLCAWSPPFLAGENEQFFGPGTRLTVL.

The V gene is TRBV29-1, the J gene TRBJ2-7; 7 nucleotides line up with TRBD1. Germline V gene lookup returns CDR1 SQVTM and CDR2 ANQGSEA. This CDR3 contains 14 residues. Losses at the gene ends were 6 bases for V and 3 bases for J; bases not matched to a gene: 11. The CDR3: CSVYGTAVNYEQYF. The CDR3 DNA sequence: TGCAGCGTCTACGGGACAGCCGTGAACTACGAGCAGTACTTC.

The sample holds a few counts of this clone. The rearrangement uses TRBV5-4 and TRBJ2-1; 9 bases line up with TRBD2. The CDR3 loop spans 16 amino acids. Looked up from germline, CDR1 is SGHNT and CDR2 is YYREEE (reference sequence). V gave up 5 bases and J gave up 6 bases; unmatched junction bases: 12. The CDR3 DNA is TGTGCCAGCAGTTCCGAACTAGCGGGTATAACCAATGAGCAGTTCTTC. Amino acids: CASSSELAGITNEQFF.

J is TRBJ1-4 and V is TRBV10-3, with a tentative D call TRBD1 (5 bases). The V gene lost 11 bases and the J gene lost 8 bases, with 15 bases spanning the gap. The CDR3 length is 12 residues. Germline values: CDR1 ENHRY, CDR2 SYGVKD. The CDR3 DNA sequence: TGTGCCGCTGGGAGGGGACTGGAAAAACTGTTTTTT. Amino acid sequence: CAAGRGLEKLFF.

The gene calls are TRBV7-2 and TRBJ2-3; 7 nucleotides line up with TRBD1. Trimming removed 3 bases from V and 0 bases from J; junction bases left unmatched: 12. The germline V gene has CDR1 SGHTA and CDR2 FQGNSA. CDR3 length: 18 residues. The CDR3 region has the DNA TGTGCCAGCAGCTTGCCCCTAGAGATGGGACAGAGCACAGATACGCAGTATTTT. The encoded protein is CASSLPLEMGQSTDTQYF.

In its sample, this clone was seen a few times. This chain uses TRBV9 with TRBJ1-2; D is possibly TRBD1 (5 bases). Germline CDR1 is SGDLS and CDR2 is YYNGEE. The CDR3 is 12 residues long. V was clipped by 3 bases and J by 7 bases, with 10 bases between them. The CDR3 is CASSARGRGYTF. DNA for the CDR3: TGTGCCAGCAGCGCTAGGGGTCGTGGCTACACCTTC. Combining the CDR3 with reference TRBV9 and TRBJ1-2 gives the whole variable domain DSGVTQTPKHLITATGQRVTLRCSPRSGDLSVYWYQQSLDQGLQFLIQYYNGEERAKGNILERFSAQQFPDLHSELNLSSLELGDSALYFCASSARGRGYTFGSGTRLTVV.

The rearrangement links TRBV7-2 to TRBJ1-5; D remains unclear. The V and J ends lost 4 bases and 6 bases respectively, with 10 bases between them. The CDR3 spans 13 residues. The germline CDR1 and CDR2 sequences are SGHTA and FQGNSA. This chain's CDR3 is CASSSGFSQPQHF. The CDR3 DNA follows: TGTGCCAGCAGCTCCGGTTTTTCTCAGCCCCAGCATTTT.

The chain joins TRBV9 to TRBJ1-5; 10 bases map to TRBD1. CDR1 is SGDLS, CDR2 YYNGEE, per germline. The CDR3 consists of 15 residues. The J segment lost 7 bases and the V segment lost 3 bases, leaving 7 bases of the junction unmatched. The CDR3 sequence is CASSATGTGDQPQHF. The DNA for the CDR3 is TGTGCCAGCAGCGCGACCGGGACAGGGGACCAGCCCCAGCATTTT.

The rearrangement links TRBV6-1 to TRBJ2-5, with 9 bases that match TRBD2. V shed 6 bases and J 2 bases; nucleotides not matched to a gene: 7. The CDR3 spans 15 residues. From germline, CDR1 is MNHNS and CDR2 SASEGT. The CDR3 loop reads CASSVAGVSQETQYF. The CDR3 DNA reads as TGTGCCAGCAGCGTAGCGGGAGTATCTCAAGAGACCCAGTACTTC.

This sequence joins TRBV6-5 and TRBJ1-6; D is ambiguous. Per germline, CDR1 MNHEY and CDR2 SVGAGI. The CDR3 runs 16 residues. V was clipped by 0 bases and J by 2 bases, with 8 bases between them. DNA of the CDR3: TGTGCCAGCAGTTACTCGAATAGCCCCTATAATTCACCCCTCCACTTT. Residues: CASSYSNSPYNSPLHF.

The chain joins TRBV28 to TRBJ2-7, with D maybe TRBD2 (6 bases). The CDR3 is made up of 18 amino acids. Germline assignment: CDR1 MDHEN and CDR2 SYDVKM. With 1 base removed from V and 3 bases from J, the gap between germline ends came to 22 bases. The CDR3 nucleotides are TGTGCCAGCAGTTTATTCCAGGAGGGTAAGGGGACCATCTACGAGCAGTACTTC. Protein: CASSLFQEGKGTIYEQYF.

This rearrangement joins TRBV2 to TRBJ1-1; D call uncertain. The CDR3 contains 12 residues. The V and J ends lost 7 bases and 1 base respectively, with 7 bases between them. Per germline, CDR1 SNHLY and CDR2 FYNNEI. The CDR3 is CASIEGNTEAFF. The CDR3 DNA sequence: TGTGCCAGCATCGAGGGGAACACTGAAGCTTTCTTT.

The chain joins TRBV6-5 to TRBJ2-3; 8 nucleotides agree with TRBD1. V was pared by 5 bases and J by 6 bases, with 7 bases of the junction left unmatched. The CDR3 is 14 residues long. The germline CDR1 and CDR2 sequences are MNHEY and SVGAGI. CDR3 region: CASSHEDREDTQYF. In DNA form, the CDR3 reads TGTGCCAGCAGTCACGAGGACAGGGAGGATACGCAGTATTTT.

V usage is TRBV19 and J usage is TRBJ2-3, with D unresolved. CDR1 is LNHDA and CDR2 is SQIVND in the germline V gene (reference sequence). The CDR3 runs 14 residues. Trimming left V 4 bases short and J 3 bases short, with 11 bases between. CDR3 in DNA: TGTGCCAGTAGTACGGCACCAGGAACAGATACGCAGTATTTT. This codes for CASSTAPGTDTQYF.

This chain connects TRBV6-1 to TRBJ1-2; the D gene is possibly TRBD1 (6 bases). Germline V gene data show CDR1 as MNHNS and CDR2 as SASEGT. The CDR3 is 14 amino acids. The V end lost 6 bases, the J end lost 5 bases, and 16 bases lay between the germline ends. The CDR3 nucleotides read TGTGCCAGCAGCTCCCCAGGACAGCAGTATGGCTACACCTTC. Amino acids: CASSSPGQQYGYTF.

This rearrangement joins TRBV9 to TRBJ1-1; no definite D call. The CDR3 totals 14 residues. Trimming left V 5 bases short and J 0 bases short, with 11 bases between. The germline CDR1 and CDR2 sequences are SGDLS and YYNGEE. The DNA for the CDR3 is TGTGCCAGCAGTGCTAGTTTTTTGAACACTGAAGCTTTCTTT. This translates into CASSASFLNTEAFF.